This T cell receptor (beta chain) was retrieved from a study of early T cells in non-severe SARS-CoV-2 infection. Germline loops: CDR1 SQVTM, CDR2 ANQGSEA. The length of the CDR3 is 11 residues. The V end was cut by 6 bases, the J end by 4 bases, with 9 bases between. This clonotype has a handful of counts. Unique molecular identifiers were affixed to single, distinct cDNA molecules. TCRdb called the 5' RACE reads again in MiXCR, with one record for every CDR3 protein. The sample includes about 50,000 distinct CDR3 sequences, 9.3% of them seen just once. Material for sequencing was whole blood. V usage is TRBV29-1 and J usage is TRBJ1-1, with D perhaps matching TRBD1 (5 bases). The clonotype comes from an adult who was a healthcare worker with PCR-confirmed SARS-CoV-2 infection or an uninfected control (not recorded which). The CDR3 region has the DNA TGCAGCGTCCGTCAGGGCACTGAAGCTTTCTTT. Amino acid sequence: CSVRQGTEAFF. Looking up the rest from reference TRBV29-1 and TRBJ1-1 gives the full variable domain: SAVISQKPSRDICQRGTSLTIQCQVDSQVTMMFWYRQQPGQSLTLIATANQGSEATYESGFVIDKFPISRPNLTFSTLTVSNMSPEDSSIYLCSVRQGTEAFFGQGTRLTVV.